These 27 T cell receptor beta chains were all obtained from the same sample, sequenced in a study of T-cell reconstitution after alpha-beta-depleted transplantation in children. Library preparation (for TCRbeta) was performed with unique molecular identifiers. TCRdb itself ran the PCR reads through MiXCR, one entry per CDR3 protein. The data contain nearly 250,000 distinct CDR3 sequences, 8.2% of them singletons. Material: PBMCs, mostly from graft donor cells, obtained 180 days after TCRalphabeta/CD19-depleted stem cell transplant. The source is a male patient between 10 and 17 years old who had a stem cell transplant for acute lymphoblastic leukemia, so the T cells may come from the graft donor.

This rearrangement joins TRBV14 to TRBJ2-3; 7 bases align to TRBD1. The V gene end was trimmed by 4 bases and the J gene end by 0 bases; junction bases not matched to a gene: 7. This CDR3 has 16 residues. Germline V gene data show CDR1 as SGHDN and CDR2 as FVKESK. CDR3 amino acids: CASSPLRTGSTDTQYF. In DNA, the CDR3 is TGTGCCAGCAGCCCCCTCCGGACAGGCAGCACAGATACGCAGTATTTT. Complete variable domain (other parts from reference TRBV14 and TRBJ2-3): EAGVTQFPSHSVIEKGQTVTLRCDPISGHDNLYWYRRVMGKEIKFLLHFVKESKQDESGMPNNRFLAERTGGTYSTLKVQPAELEDSGVYFCASSPLRTGSTDTQYFGPGTRLTVL.

The V gene is TRBV3-1, the J gene TRBJ2-7; D remains ambiguous. Germline V lookup: CDR1 LGHDT, CDR2 YNNKEL (reference sequence). V lost 4 bases, J lost 2 bases, and 18 bases lay in between. The CDR3 is 16 residues long. The CDR3 is CASSPTKITSTYEQYF. In DNA form, the CDR3 reads TGTGCCAGCAGCCCGACCAAAATCACGTCGACCTACGAGCAGTACTTC.

Many counts were recorded for this clonotype. The V call is TRBV5-1, the J call TRBJ2-3, with 7 bases matching TRBD1. The germline V gene has CDR1 SGHRS and CDR2 YFSETQ. The CDR3 is made up of 13 amino acids. Trimming cost V 9 bases and J 2 bases; bases outside gene matches: 6. The CDR3 region is CATRQGHTDTQYF. The CDR3 bases are TGCGCCACCCGACAGGGCCACACAGATACGCAGTATTTT.

This chain uses TRBV11-2 with TRBJ2-6; 8 bases line up with TRBD2. This CDR3 has 20 amino acids. V gave up 5 bases and J gave up 0 bases; unmatched junction bases: 15. CDR1 and CDR2 (germline): SGHAT, FQNNGV. The CDR3 coding sequence is TGTGCCAGCAGCCCTCGGGGGGGTCCCGAAACCTACTCTGGGGCCAACGTCCTGACTTTC. Translated, it gives CASSPRGGPETYSGANVLTF.

This clonotype was counted many times. This chain connects TRBV12-3 or TRBV12-4 to TRBJ1-6; 8 nucleotides agree with TRBD1. V trimming: 6 bases; J trimming: 7 bases; junction bases outside the gene matches: 5. This CDR3 has 14 residues. The CDR3 loop reads CASRDREGNSPLHF. Written as DNA, the CDR3 is TGTGCCAGCAGGGACAGGGAAGGAAATTCACCCCTCCACTTT.

This clonotype came up many times. The chain couples TRBV7-6 to TRBJ2-7; 11 bases agree with TRBD2. Germline CDR1 is SGHVS and CDR2 is FNYEAQ. V shed 1 base, J shed 3 bases, and the junction held 5 bases outside the gene matches. The CDR3 is 16 residues long. The CDR3 spells CASSLGPGLAVYEQYF. Here the CDR3 DNA reads TGTGCCAGCAGCTTAGGTCCGGGACTAGCGGTCTACGAGCAGTACTTC.

In this sample, this clonotype turned up many times. The V gene is TRBV7-9, the J gene TRBJ1-2; D remains unclear. CDR1 and CDR2 from the germline V gene are SEHNR and FQNEAQ (reference sequence). V was shortened by 5 bases and J by 6 bases, with 16 bases between the two germline ends. The CDR3 extends over 14 amino acids. The CDR3 is CASSHGPRKDGYTF. In nucleotides, the CDR3 is TGTGCCAGCAGCCACGGACCGAGGAAAGATGGCTACACCTTC.

Ten or more counts support this clonotype. The J gene is TRBJ1-1, the V gene TRBV10-3, with D unresolved. V was shortened by 6 bases and J by 11 bases, with 13 bases between the two germline ends. CDR1 and CDR2 (germline): ENHRY, SYGVKD. CDR3 length equals 11 residues. CDR3 loop: CAISDGVWAFF. As DNA, the CDR3 is TGTGCCATCAGCGATGGGGTTTGGGCTTTCTTT.

This clonotype was recorded many times. This chain connects TRBV29-1 to TRBJ2-3; 11 nucleotides match TRBD2. This CDR3 spans 12 amino acids. Germline values: CDR1 SQVTM, CDR2 ANQGSEA. V dropped 4 bases and J dropped 6; count of bases not matched to a gene: 0. The chain's CDR3 is CSVASGRDTQYF. CDR3 nucleotides: TGCAGCGTTGCTAGCGGGAGGGATACGCAGTATTTT.

With regard to this clonotype: This may be a read error: a much more frequent sequence differs by one nucleotide. The gene calls are TRBV28 and TRBJ2-7; possible D gene TRBD2, 5 bases. V was shortened by 5 bases and J by 3 bases, with 17 bases between the two germline ends. This CDR3 has 15 residues. Germline V CDR1 and CDR2: MDHEN, SYDVKM. This CDR3 reads CASSTAGGANYEQYF. CDR3 bases: TGTGCCAGCAGTACCGCAGGAGGCGCAAACTACGAGCAGTACTTC. The full variable domain, in which reference TRBV28 and TRBJ2-7 provide the parts outside the CDR3, is DVKVTQSSRYLVKRTGEKVFLECVQDMDHENMFWYRQDPGLGLRLIYFSYDVKMKEKGDIPEGYSVSREKKERFSLILESASTNQTSMYLCASSTAGGANYEQYFGPGTRLTVT.

This clonotype was seen repeatedly, ten times or more. This chain uses TRBV4-3 with TRBJ1-5; D not certain. Trimming pared 0 bases from V and 3 bases from J, leaving 12 bases between. Germline CDR1 LGHNA, CDR2 YSLEER. The CDR3 extends over 16 amino acids. CDR3: CASSQEVGDSNQPQHF. In nucleotides, the CDR3 is TGCGCCAGCAGCCAAGAAGTCGGGGATTCCAATCAGCCCCAGCATTTT.

The sample holds many counts of this clonotype. This chain joins TRBV6-2 or TRBV6-3 and TRBJ2-3; 10 positions match TRBD1. This CDR3 is 15 amino acids long. Looked up from germline, CDR1 is MNHEY and CDR2 is SVGEGT. V lost 2 bases, J lost 4 bases, and 3 bases stayed unmatched. CDR3 nucleotides: TGTGCCAGCAGTTACGCCGGGACAGGGGCAGATACGCAGTATTTT. This encodes CASSYAGTGADTQYF.

This clonotype occurred many times. The rearrangement uses TRBV27 and TRBJ2-1; D is undetermined. Looked up from germline, CDR1 is MNHEY and CDR2 is SMNVEV (reference sequence). The CDR3 covers 14 residues. Between the trimmed V and J ends, which lost 2 bases and 3 bases, there was a span of 8 bases. In DNA form, the CDR3 reads TGTGCCAGCAGTTTAGCTTCCTACTACAATGAGCAGTTCTTC. Translated: CASSLASYYNEQFF.

There are many counts of this clonotype. The chain combines TRBV5-1 with TRBJ1-5; D remains unclear. CDR1 and CDR2 (germline): SGHRS, YFSETQ. The V and J ends lost 4 bases and 5 bases respectively, with 16 bases between them. This CDR3 is 15 amino acids long. CDR3 in DNA: TGCGCCAGCAGCACTGGTGCTCCCAACGATCAGCCCCAGCATTTT. Protein: CASSTGAPNDQPQHF.

This clonotype was observed at least ten times. The chain links TRBV20-1 to TRBJ2-3; D perhaps matches TRBD1 (5 bases). The CDR3 spans 11 residues. CDR1 is DFQATT, CDR2 SNEGSKA, per germline (reference sequence). The CDR3 loop reads CSVRVTDTQYF. CDR3 in DNA: TGCAGCGTCAGGGTCACAGATACGCAGTATTTT.

As to this clonotype: A single base separates this from a much larger clone, so it may be a read error. This rearrangement joins TRBV7-9 to TRBJ2-2, with TRBD1 identical over 8 bases. Germline assignment: CDR1 SEHNR and CDR2 FQNEAQ (reference sequence). The CDR3 totals 16 residues. DNA of the CDR3: TGTGTCAGCAGCCCCGGACAGGGATCGAACACCGGGGAGCTGTTTTTT. It yields the protein CVSSPGQGSNTGELFF.

This clonotype was seen a handful of times. Given a much more abundant clone one base away, this may be a read error. This chain uses TRBV3-1 with TRBJ2-3, with D perhaps TRBD2 (5 bases). The CDR3 is 15 amino acids. Germline V gene data show CDR1 as LGHDT and CDR2 as YNNKEL (reference sequence). This chain's CDR3 is CATSRGRTSTDTQYF. CDR3 sequence (DNA): TGTGCCACCAGCCGAGGACGGACTAGCACAGATACGCAGTATTTT.

The sample holds many counts of this clonotype. The rearrangement links TRBV15 to TRBJ2-1, with D perhaps given as TRBD1 or TRBD2 (5 bases each). Germline V gene sequence: CDR1 LNHNV, CDR2 YYDKDF (reference sequence). This CDR3 spans 18 amino acids. Between the trimmed V and J ends, which lost 5 bases and 1 base, there was a span of 21 bases. CDR3 residues: CATSEGGSGLGSYNEQFF. CDR3 nucleotides: TGTGCCACCAGCGAGGGTGGGTCAGGGCTAGGTTCCTACAATGAGCAGTTCTTC.

This clonotype showed up many times. This sequence joins TRBV5-5 and TRBJ2-7; D perhaps matches TRBD2 (5 bases). Germline V CDR1 and CDR2: SGHKS, YYEKEE (reference sequence). Trimming took off 0 bases at V and 0 bases at J, with 10 bases between the two ends. The CDR3 covers 15 residues. The CDR3 here is CASSLGGLTSYEQYF. The CDR3 nucleotides read TGTGCCAGCAGCTTGGGAGGGCTAACCTCCTACGAGCAGTACTTC.

This clonotype was recorded many times. The genes are TRBV18 and TRBJ2-4; tentative D call: TRBD1 (5 bases). V was pared by 3 bases and J by 14 bases, with 17 bases between. The germline V gene has CDR1 KGHSH and CDR2 LQKENI. This CDR3 contains 13 residues. The chain's CDR3 is CASSPLGQGREYF. In nucleotides, the CDR3 is TGTGCCAGCTCACCCCTAGGGCAGGGAAGGGAGTACTTC.

The chain joins TRBV5-1 to TRBJ2-7, with D hard to call. Trimming took off 0 bases at V and 4 bases at J, with 17 bases between the two ends. The CDR3 is 16 amino acids. Germline assignment: CDR1 SGHRS and CDR2 YFSETQ. In DNA form, the CDR3 reads TGCGCCAGCAGCTTGGCCCTGTCGACGGCAGTTTACGAGCAGTACTTC. This codes for CASSLALSTAVYEQYF.

This clonotype was seen repeatedly, ten times or more. The chain uses TRBV20-1 and TRBJ2-5, with D tentatively TRBD2 (5 bases). The CDR3 sequence is 13 residues long. Germline V gives CDR1 DFQATT, CDR2 SNEGSKA (reference sequence). Trimming took off 6 bases at V and 4 bases at J, with 15 bases between the two ends. Written as DNA, the CDR3 is TGCAGTGCCCTAGCCCTGAGATCAGAGACCCAGTACTTC. Translating it yields CSALALRSETQYF.

The table lists this clonotype with a few counts. This chain uses TRBV28 with TRBJ1-2; D unclear. The CDR3 has 14 residues. Per the germline V gene, CDR1 is MDHEN and CDR2 is SYDVKM. The V end lost 7 bases, the J end lost 2 bases, and 14 bases lay between the germline ends. The CDR3: CASTATGRNYGYTF. The CDR3 nucleotides are TGTGCCAGCACGGCTACGGGTCGGAACTATGGCTACACCTTC.

This clonotype has a count of ten or more. The J gene is TRBJ2-3, the V gene TRBV11-2; D unresolved. The CDR3 has 14 amino acids. Per the germline V gene, CDR1 is SGHAT and CDR2 is FQNNGV. Trimming removed 4 bases from V and 0 bases from J, with 8 bases in between. DNA for the CDR3: TGTGCCAGCAGCTACGTGCCCAGCACAGATACGCAGTATTTT. Protein product: CASSYVPSTDTQYF. The complete variable domain, with remaining parts taken from reference TRBV11-2 and TRBJ2-3, reads EAGVAQSPRYKIIEKRQSVAFWCNPISGHATLYWYQQILGQGPKLLIQFQNNGVVDDSQLPKDRFSAERLKGVDSTLKIQPAKLEDSAVYLCASSYVPSTDTQYFGPGTRLTVL.

With respect to this clonotype: This could be a read error, since a much larger clone is one nucleotide away. The chain couples TRBV11-2 to TRBJ2-1; TRBD2 matches 9 bases. This CDR3 contains 16 residues. Per the germline V gene, CDR1 is SGHAT and CDR2 is FQNNGV. Unmatched junction bases numbered 7, after V lost 5 bases and J lost 2 bases. This chain's CDR3 is CASSTRLAVPYNEQFF. The CDR3 nucleotides read TGTGCCAGCAGCACTAGACTAGCGGTCCCCTACAATGAGCAGTTCTTC.

There are many counts of this clonotype. The chain links TRBV9 to TRBJ1-5, with D perhaps TRBD1 (5 bases). V was trimmed by 4 bases and J by 7 bases, leaving 18 bases between them. Germline V gives CDR1 SGDLS, CDR2 YYNGEE. The CDR3 loop spans 15 amino acids. The CDR3 protein is CASSPTPGGPQPQHF. The CDR3 DNA follows: TGTGCCAGCAGCCCTACCCCCGGGGGACCACAGCCCCAGCATTTT.

Comments on this clonotype: At one of its ends the junction is not consistent with the germline gene, which may arise from a read error. The chain uses TRBV3-1 and TRBJ2-5; 10 bases agree with TRBD2. CDR3 length equals 18 residues. The germline V gene encodes CDR1 LGHDT and CDR2 YNNKEL (reference sequence). CDR3 in DNA: TGTGCCAGCAGCCAAGGGCCTAGCGGGGGCCATTACCAAGGGACCCAGTACTTC. Protein: CASSQGPSGGHYQGTQYF.